This record covers a single T cell receptor beta chain. Its antigen remains unknown. Germline assignment: CDR1 SGHVS and CDR2 FNYEAQ. The CDR3 is 16 residues long. V trimming: 6 bases; J trimming: 7 bases; junction bases outside the gene matches: 13. The assay was immunoSEQ multiplex PCR, and TCRdb's table has in-frame clones only and misses some. This sample has about 97,000 clones, with roughly 87% found just once. This entry is derived from a study of T cell responses to AZD1222 COVID-19 vaccine. Study overall: Pooling covered second doses at about 4 or about 12 weeks. Study conclusions and caveats: Females made up more of the donors, who were largely white British, and clonal diversity may have come out too low.

The chain has TRBV7-6 and TRBJ2-1; 9 bases fit TRBD2. The receptor comes from an adult in good health. Sample: peripheral blood, taken on day 0 of AZD1222 vaccination. The CDR3 nucleotides are TGTGCCAGCAGGCAAGACGGACTAGCGTCATCGAATGAGCAGTTCTTC. This codes for CASRQDGLASSNEQFF. The whole variable domain, remainder taken from reference TRBV7-6 and TRBJ2-1, is GAGVSQSPRYKVTKRGQDVALRCDPISGHVSLYWYRQALGQGPEFLTYFNYEAQQDKSGLPNDRFSAERPEGSISTLTIQRTEQRDSAMYRCASRQDGLASSNEQFFGPGTRLTVL.